The rows below give T cell receptor beta chains drawn from one sample of a study of shared clonotypes between healthy human individuals. Assay used: immunoSEQ multiplex PCR; TCRdb lists only in-frame clones, some missing. This repertoire shows about 1.1 million clones, around three quarters found once; its top ten account for roughly 0.62%. The material sequenced was memory CD4+ T cells from PBMCs. These receptor sequences come from a man younger than 35 in good health. Some clones in this sample may be carry-over from other donors' samples. Each CDR3 is given with its conserved first and last residue. The D gene is left open where the match is weak. Rows may omit the clone size; those that give it use once, few, many or a size class.

few,TRBV4-3,-,TRBJ2-7,CASSQGVGGGTYEQYF,TGCGCCAGCAGCCAAGGGGTAGGGGGCGGGACTTACGAGCAGTACTTC
-,TRBV9,TRBD2,TRBJ2-5,CASSVDWVGGPQYMETQYF,TGTGCCAGCAGCGTAGATTGGGTGGGAGGGCCGCAATATATGGAGACCCAGTACTTC
-,TRBV5-1,TRBD1,TRBJ1-3,CASSLGTVDSGNTIYF,TGCGCCAGCAGCTTAGGGACAGTCGACTCTGGAAACACCATATATTTT
-,TRBV4-3,-,TRBJ1-2,CASSQGSGGYTF,TGCGCCAGCAGCCAGGGCTCCGGTGGCTACACCTTC
-,TRBV19,-,TRBJ2-1,CASSIHGSDNEQFF,TGTGCCAGTAGTATCCACGGGAGCGACAATGAGCAGTTCTTC
-,TRBV5-1,TRBD1,TRBJ2-5,CASSLDGTGNGETQYF,TGCGCCAGCAGCTTGGACGGGACAGGGAATGGAGAGACCCAGTACTTC
-,TRBV5-4,TRBD2,TRBJ2-5,CASSPTSGTETQYF,TGTGCCAGCAGTCCTACTAGCGGGACAGAGACCCAGTACTTC
once,TRBV5-1,-,TRBJ2-1,CASSLFGGQTYNEQFF,TGCGCCAGCAGCTTGTTCGGGGGCCAGACCTACAATGAGCAGTTCTTC
-,TRBV4-2,-,TRBJ2-7,CASSYRAGGPYEQYF,TGTGCCAGCAGCTACAGGGCTGGGGGACCCTACGAGCAGTACTTC
-,TRBV28,-,TRBJ2-1,CASSLSLDEQFF,TGTGCCAGCAGTTTATCGTTGGATGAGCAGTTCTTC
-,TRBV5-6,TRBD2,TRBJ2-1,CASSFRRLAGGGEQFF,TGTGCCAGCAGCTTCCGGCGACTAGCGGGAGGGGGTGAGCAGTTCTTC
-,TRBV29-1,-,TRBJ2-1,CSVDGGTLIGYEQFF,TGCAGCGTTGATGGGGGGACGCTCATCGGATATGAGCAGTTCTTC
-,TRBV7-9,-,TRBJ1-1,CASSLHQGLNTEAFF,TGTGCCAGCAGCTTACATCAGGGGTTAAACACTGAAGCTTTCTTT
-,TRBV28,-,TRBJ1-5,CATHLGESRPQHF,TGTGCCACCCATTTGGGGGAAAGTAGGCCCCAGCATTTT
-,TRBV7-2,TRBD2,TRBJ2-7,CASSLAGTSGTYEQYF,TGTGCCAGCAGCTTAGCGGGGACTAGCGGAACCTACGAGCAGTACTTC
-,TRBV19,-,TRBJ2-3,CASSIREGADTQYF,TGTGCCAGTAGTATTAGGGAGGGGGCTGATACGCAGTATTTT
-,TRBV5-1,-,TRBJ2-3,CASSLGEGFTDTQYF,TGCGCCAGCAGCTTGGGCGAGGGGTTCACAGATACGCAGTATTTT
-,TRBV4-2,TRBD2,TRBJ2-5,CASSQTPTSGSSETQYF,TGTGCCAGCAGCCAAACACCGACTAGCGGGAGTTCCGAGACCCAGTACTTC
-,TRBV2,TRBD2,TRBJ2-1,CASSDRAGGAYNEQFF,TGTGCCAGCAGTGATCGAGCGGGAGGGGCCTACAATGAGCAGTTCTTC
-,TRBV9,TRBD2,TRBJ2-1,CASSVAGRTSGRANNEQFF,TGTGCCAGCAGCGTAGCGGGGCGGACTAGCGGGAGGGCCAACAATGAGCAGTTCTTC
-,TRBV6-5,-,TRBJ2-5,CASSYRSMMETQYF,TGTGCCAGCAGTTACCGCTCCATGATGGAGACCCAGTACTTC
-,TRBV12-5,-,TRBJ1-5,CASGLEANQPQHF,TGTGCTAGTGGTTTGGAGGCGAATCAGCCCCAGCATTTT
many,TRBV7-2,-,TRBJ2-2,CASKLDTGELFF,TGTGCCAGCAAGTTGGATACCGGGGAGCTGTTTTTT
many,TRBV30,-,TRBJ1-2,CAWRRGSYGYTF,TGTGCCTGGAGAAGGGGGAGCTATGGCTACACCTTC
-,TRBV6-4,TRBD2,TRBJ2-3,CATKAGGNTDTQYF,TGTGCCACCAAAGCGGGAGGGAACACAGATACGCAGTATTTT
few,TRBV6-4,-,TRBJ1-5,CASSDDGYGGPQHF,TGTGCCAGCAGTGACGACGGGTATGGGGGGCCCCAGCATTTT
-,TRBV29-1,TRBD2,TRBJ2-3,CSVEEASGRGTDTQYF,TGCAGCGTTGAAGAGGCTAGCGGGAGGGGCACAGATACGCAGTATTTT
once,TRBV12-1,-,TRBJ1-3,CAHRRRGNTIYF,TGTGCCCACCGTAGGCGTGGAAACACCATATATTTT
-,TRBV7-9,TRBD2,TRBJ2-3,CASSPQGGSTDTQYF,TGTGCCAGCAGCCCTCAGGGCGGGAGTACAGATACGCAGTATTTT
-,TRBV6-1,TRBD2,TRBJ2-7,CASRTSGSYEQYF,TGTGCCAGCAGGACTAGCGGGTCCTACGAGCAGTACTTC
-,TRBV6-5,-,TRBJ1-1,CASSYSDRTEAFF,TGTGCCAGCAGTTACTCCGACAGAACTGAAGCTTTCTTT
-,TRBV28,-,TRBJ2-5,CASRKGGTNVETQYF,TGTGCCAGCCGAAAGGGGGGGACTAATGTGGAGACCCAGTACTTC
few,TRBV7-6,-,TRBJ1-5,CASSAPGRAQPQHF,TGTGCCAGCAGCGCCCCAGGGAGGGCGCAGCCCCAGCATTTT
few,TRBV28,TRBD1,TRBJ2-1,CASTVPGQYNEQFF,TGTGCCAGCACCGTACCGGGACAGTACAATGAGCAGTTCTTC
-,TRBV6-1,-,TRBJ2-7,CASSEFPGLSSSYEQYF,TGTGCCAGCAGTGAATTCCCCGGACTATCCAGCTCCTACGAGCAGTACTTC
-,TRBV6-5,-,TRBJ1-3,CASRMGGRGNTIYF,TGTGCCAGTAGAATGGGGGGTAGAGGAAACACCATATATTTT
-,TRBV6-5,-,TRBJ1-3,CASGEGAGNTIYF,TGTGCCAGCGGCGAGGGTGCTGGAAACACCATATATTTT
-,TRBV7-9,TRBD2,TRBJ2-5,CASSSRTSGRARETQYF,TGTGCCAGCAGCTCACGGACTAGCGGGAGGGCCCGAGAGACCCAGTACTTC
-,TRBV6-1,-,TRBJ2-7,CASSVKAQGLSYEQYF,TGTGCCAGCAGTGTGAAGGCGCAGGGACTCTCCTACGAGCAGTACTTC
-,TRBV28,TRBD2,TRBJ2-3,CASSLAGPTDTQYF,TGTGCCAGCAGTCTAGCGGGACCCACAGATACGCAGTATTTT